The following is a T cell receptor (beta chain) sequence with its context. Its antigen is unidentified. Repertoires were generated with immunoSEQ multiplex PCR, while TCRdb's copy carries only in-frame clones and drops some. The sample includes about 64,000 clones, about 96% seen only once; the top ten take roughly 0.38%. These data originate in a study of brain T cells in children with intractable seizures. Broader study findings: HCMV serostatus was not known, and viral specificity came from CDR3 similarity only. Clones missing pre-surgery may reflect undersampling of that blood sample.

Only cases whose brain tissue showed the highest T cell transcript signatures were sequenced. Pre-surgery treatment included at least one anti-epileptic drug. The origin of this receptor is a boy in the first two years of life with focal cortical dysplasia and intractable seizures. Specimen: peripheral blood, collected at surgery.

For the CDR3, the DNA is TGTGCCAGCAGCGTAGTTACAGGGGGCACAGATACGCAGTATTTT. This codes for CASSVVTGGTDTQYF. V and J are TRBV9 and TRBJ2-3; 7 nucleotides agree with TRBD1. The CDR3 length is 15 residues. The V gene end was trimmed by 0 bases and the J gene end by 1 base; junction bases not matched to a gene: 2. CDR1 and CDR2 from the germline V gene are SGDLS and YYNGEE.